This TCR beta chain was sequenced during a study of CD8+CD57+ T cells in acquired aplastic anemia. V was trimmed by 11 bases and J by 5 bases, leaving 15 bases between them. From germline, CDR1 is SGHAT and CDR2 FQNNGV. This CDR3 is 13 amino acids long. All patients picked for sequencing had shown, by flow cytometry, an expansion of CD8+CD57+ cells. CDR3 and TCR beta VDJ profiling relied on a genomic DNA template. One entry per CDR3 protein, called by TCRdb with MiXCR from the reads. The sample shows roughly 280,000 distinct CDR3 sequences, approximately 60% of them seen only once. J is TRBJ2-2 and V is TRBV11-2; D is possibly TRBD1 (5 bases). Source material: sorted CD4+, CD8+, or CD8+CD57+ T cells (not recorded which) from PBMCs. The clonotype comes from a human donor with aplastic anemia. CDR3 nucleotide sequence: TGTGCCGGACACCAGGGTGGTACCGGGGAGCTGTTTTTT. This sequence encodes CAGHQGGTGELFF.